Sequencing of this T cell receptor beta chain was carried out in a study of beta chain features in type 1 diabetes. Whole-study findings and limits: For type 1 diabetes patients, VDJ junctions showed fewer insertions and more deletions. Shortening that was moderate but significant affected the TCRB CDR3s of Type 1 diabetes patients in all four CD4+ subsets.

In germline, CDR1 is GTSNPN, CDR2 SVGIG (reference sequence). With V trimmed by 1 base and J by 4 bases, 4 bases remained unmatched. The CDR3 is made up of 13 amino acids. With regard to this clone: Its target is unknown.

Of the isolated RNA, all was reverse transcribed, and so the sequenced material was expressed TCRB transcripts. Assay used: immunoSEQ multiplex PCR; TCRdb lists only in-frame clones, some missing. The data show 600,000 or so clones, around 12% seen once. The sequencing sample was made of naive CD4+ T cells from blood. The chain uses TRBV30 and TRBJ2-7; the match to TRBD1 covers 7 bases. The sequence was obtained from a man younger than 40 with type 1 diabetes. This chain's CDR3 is CAWSEGQPYEQYF. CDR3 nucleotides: TGTGCCTGGAGTGAGGGACAGCCATACGAGCAGTACTTC.